These 19 T cell receptor beta chains were sequenced from one sample in a study of immune evolution from preneoplasia to lung adenocarcinoma (dated by TCRdb to the early 2020s). The library was built by means of the immunoSEQ multiplex PCR assay. TCRdb provides this immuneACCESS table in a form limited to in-frame rearrangements. Some clones are lacking; in checked studies, under half of them reflect an unresolved V gene, and why the rest are absent is not known. For this sample there are some 15,000 clones; roughly 80% appear just once. The leading ten clones occupy roughly 3% of the sample. The source material was FFPE minimally invasive lung adenocarcinoma tissue. Sample cell subset or site, as interpreted from the label and publication: micro-invasive lung adenocarcinoma (MIA). The origin of the receptors is a person aged 55-80 years with lung adenocarcinoma.

The V gene is TRBV27, the J gene TRBJ1-1; weak D call: TRBD1 (6 bases). CDR1 and CDR2 (germline): MNHEY, SMNVEV (reference sequence). The CDR3 runs 14 residues. Trimming left V 5 bases short and J 1 base short, with 11 bases between. CDR3 bases: TGTGCCAGCAGTCCCCGGACAGCGAACACTGAAGCTTTCTTT. As protein: CASSPRTANTEAFF.

The J gene is TRBJ1-3, the V gene TRBV9; 7 positions agree with TRBD1. CDR1 and CDR2 from the germline V gene are SGDLS and YYNGEE. The length of the CDR3 is 17 residues. V shed 4 bases and J 0 bases; nucleotides not matched to a gene: 10. The CDR3 sequence: CASSTTPGQDSGNTIYF. CDR3 coding DNA: TGTGCCAGCAGCACCACCCCCGGACAGGACTCTGGAAACACCATATATTTT. The complete variable domain, with remaining parts taken from reference TRBV9 and TRBJ1-3, reads DSGVTQTPKHLITATGQRVTLRCSPRSGDLSVYWYQQSLDQGLQFLIQYYNGEERAKGNILERFSAQQFPDLHSELNLSSLELGDSALYFCASSTTPGQDSGNTIYFGEGSWLTVV.

The chain carries TRBV11-2 and TRBJ1-2; D is uncertain. V was shortened by 4 bases and J by 6 bases, with 15 bases between the two germline ends. The CDR3 has 14 residues. The germline CDR1 and CDR2 sequences are SGHAT and FQNNGV. The CDR3: CASSSRPRVDGYTF. DNA for the CDR3: TGTGCCAGCAGCTCCCGTCCCCGGGTGGATGGCTACACCTTC.

The chain links TRBV7-2 to TRBJ2-1; TRBD2 aligns across 12 bases. J was trimmed by 7 bases and V by 5 bases; bases with no gene match: 6. The CDR3 has 15 residues. CDR1 and CDR2 (germline): SGHTA, FQGNSA. Written as DNA, the CDR3 is TGTGCCAGCAGCCCACTAGCGGGAGGATTAAATGAGCAGTTCTTC. The encoded protein is CASSPLAGGLNEQFF.

This chain uses TRBV27 with TRBJ2-1, with 8 bases lining up with TRBD1. CDR1 and CDR2 from the germline V gene are MNHEY and SMNVEV (reference sequence). The CDR3 runs 16 residues. The ends lost 3 bases at V and 9 bases at J; junction bases unmatched: 13. The CDR3 DNA reads TGTGCCAGCAGTTTGAAACCGGGACAGGCTTATGGTGAGCAGTTCTTC. Protein sequence: CASSLKPGQAYGEQFF.

This clone was seen a single time. The chain links TRBV7-6 to TRBJ1-5; D ambiguous. CDR1 SGHVS and CDR2 FNYEAQ come from the germline V gene. The CDR3 has 15 residues. The V and J ends lost 1 base and 2 bases respectively, with 9 bases between them. The CDR3 is CASSLEWGGNQPQHF. CDR3 coding DNA: TGTGCCAGCAGCTTAGAGTGGGGTGGCAATCAGCCCCAGCATTTT.

This clone was seen only a few times. The CDR3 loop is CASSQAATAYTGELFF. In nucleotides, the CDR3 is TGCGCCAGCAGCCAAGCGGCGACAGCTTACACCGGGGAGCTGTTTTTT. This chain connects TRBV4-1 to TRBJ2-2; a weak D match, TRBD1 (5 bases). Trimming removed 1 base from V and 3 bases from J, with 12 bases in between. Germline CDR1 is MGHRA and CDR2 is YSYEKL. This CDR3 region has 16 residues.

The chain couples TRBV6-1 to TRBJ1-1, with 7 positions matching TRBD1. The CDR3 sequence is 13 residues long. Germline CDR1 and CDR2: MNHNS and SASEGT. The V segment lost 6 bases and the J segment 0 bases; nucleotides outside the gene matches: 1. The DNA for the CDR3 is TGTGCCAGCAGAGGACAGGTGAACACTGAAGCTTTCTTT. It is translated as CASRGQVNTEAFF.

The gene calls are TRBV2 and TRBJ2-2; a possible D gene is TRBD2 (6 bases). This CDR3 contains 14 residues. V lost 4 bases and J 7 bases, leaving 13 bases between the germline ends. Germline V gene lookup returns CDR1 SNHLY and CDR2 FYNNEI. In DNA form, the CDR3 reads TGTGCCAGCAGTGCACTAGCTGCGGTCGGGGAGCTGTTTTTT. Amino acid sequence: CASSALAAVGELFF.

The rearrangement links TRBV10-3 to TRBJ1-1, with D possibly matching TRBD1 (6 bases). There are 15 residues in the CDR3. V shed 0 bases and J shed 6 bases, with 14 bases lying between them. Germline CDR1 is ENHRY and CDR2 is SYGVKD. The CDR3 nucleotides are TGTGCCATCAGTGAGTCCCGAACAGGGTCGGCTGAAGCTTTCTTT. It codes for CAISESRTGSAEAFF.

The chain employs TRBV30 and TRBJ1-1; D possibly corresponds to TRBD1 (6 bases). V dropped 3 bases and J dropped 4 bases, with 12 bases sitting between them. CDR1 GTSNPN and CDR2 SVGIG come from the germline V gene (reference sequence). This CDR3 has 13 residues. The CDR3 is CAWRKQGGTEAFF. CDR3 sequence (DNA): TGTGCCTGGAGAAAACAGGGTGGCACTGAAGCTTTCTTT.

Here the CDR3 DNA reads TGTGCCAGCAGCTTAGATCGGGCTGGAAACACCGGGGAGCTGTTTTTT. Translating gives CASSLDRAGNTGELFF. V and J are TRBV11-2 and TRBJ2-2; D gene unclear. V lost 0 bases and J 2 bases, leaving 10 bases between the germline ends. This CDR3 region has 16 residues. Germline CDR1 SGHAT, CDR2 FQNNGV.

The chain links TRBV28 to TRBJ2-1, with TRBD2 matching 8 bases. Germline V gene data show CDR1 as MDHEN and CDR2 as SYDVKM. The CDR3 length is 12 residues. J lost 10 bases, V lost 5 bases, and 4 bases had no gene match. Here the CDR3 reads CASSLSSGEQFF. CDR3 bases: TGTGCCAGCAGTCTATCTAGCGGGGAGCAGTTCTTC.

The chain is built from TRBV28 and TRBJ2-1, with 7 bases matching TRBD2. This CDR3 region has 16 residues. The trim removed 1 base at V and 8 bases at J, leaving 11 bases unmatched. Germline CDR1 reads MDHEN; CDR2 reads SYDVKM. CDR3 nucleotide sequence: TGTGCCAGCAGTTTATCGTTTTGGGGGGGAAGAGATGAGCAGTTCTTC. It specifies CASSLSFWGGRDEQFF.

V and J are TRBV7-9 and TRBJ1-4; 7 nucleotides match TRBD1. Germline CDR1 SEHNR, CDR2 FQNEAQ (reference sequence). Trimming cost V 4 bases and J 4 bases; bases outside gene matches: 6. The CDR3 contains 15 residues. The CDR3 is CASSYRQGVNEKLFF. As DNA, the CDR3 is TGTGCCAGCAGCTACCGACAGGGAGTTAATGAAAAACTGTTTTTT.

This chain joins TRBV5-6 and TRBJ2-2; 9 bases are shared with TRBD2. V shed 2 bases and J 1 base; nucleotides not matched to a gene: 3. In germline, CDR1 is SGHDT, CDR2 YYEEEE. There are 16 residues in the CDR3. The CDR3 reads CASSFRAGGNTGELFF. The DNA of the CDR3 is TGTGCCAGCAGCTTCAGAGCGGGGGGGAACACCGGGGAGCTGTTTTTT.

V gene TRBV11-3 combines with J gene TRBJ2-7; D is unresolved. Between the trimmed V and J ends, which lost 4 bases and 0 bases, there was a span of 1 base. Looked up from germline, CDR1 is SGHNT and CDR2 is YENEEA. The CDR3 runs to 11 residues. The CDR3 sequence: CASSSSYEQYF. CDR3 in DNA: TGTGCCAGCAGCTCCTCCTACGAGCAGTACTTC. Together with reference TRBV11-3 and TRBJ2-7, the CDR3 gives the full variable domain: EAGVVQSPRYKIIEKKQPVAFWCNPISGHNTLYWYLQNLGQGPELLIRYENEEAVDDSQLPKDRFSAERLKGVDSTLKIQPAELGDSAVYLCASSSSYEQYFGPGTRLTVT.

The chain recombines TRBV7-3 with TRBJ2-3; 7 bases line up with TRBD2. The CDR3 is 15 amino acids. Germline-derived CDR1 and CDR2 are SGHTA and FQGTGA. Losses at the gene ends were 6 bases for V and 2 bases for J; bases not matched to a gene: 8. The CDR3: CASSPRAGVTDTQYF. The DNA for the CDR3 is TGTGCCAGCAGTCCGCGGGCGGGGGTCACAGATACGCAGTATTTT.

This chain links TRBV4-1 with TRBJ1-2, with unresolved D. Looked up from germline, CDR1 is MGHRA and CDR2 is YSYEKL. Trimming pared 4 bases from V and 4 bases from J, leaving 10 bases between. The CDR3 runs 13 residues. DNA of the CDR3: TGCGCCAGCAGCCCGATCGACACCTATGGCTACACCTTC. Translating gives CASSPIDTYGYTF.